This T cell receptor (beta chain) was sequenced for a study of radiation and T cells in renal cell carcinoma. Findings and caveats of the study: Pretreatment tumor biopsies were lacking, so baseline clonotypes are unknown. Sampling covered only 0.75 to 1 g of each tumor.

Treatment indicated: 15 Gy SBRT to primary tumor, nephrectomy 4 weeks later. The germline V and J ends were trimmed by 8 bases and 2 bases, with 14 bases remaining between them. Germline-derived CDR1 and CDR2 are SQVTM and ANQGSEA. This CDR3 contains 13 residues. Repertoires were generated with immunoSEQ multiplex PCR, while TCRdb's copy carries only in-frame clones and drops some. The repertoire holds approximately 10,000 clones, with around 50% as singletons. On this clone: Its antigen is unidentified.

Sequenced here: tumor tissue, sampled from a patient whose treatment included radiotherapy and nephrectomy. This clonotype was obtained from a man between 60 and 75 years old with renal cell carcinoma. The J gene is TRBJ2-3, the V gene TRBV29-1; D may match TRBD1 or TRBD2 (5 bases each). In DNA, the CDR3 is TGCAGCTCGTTTGGGACGTTCACAGATACGCAGTATTTT. It yields the protein CSSFGTFTDTQYF.